This is a list of T cell receptor beta chains from one sample in a study of cytomegalovirus exposure and HLA in healthy donors. Libraries were prepared by immunoSEQ multiplex PCR; TCRdb keeps only in-frame clonotypes and omits some of them. The table shows approximately 160,000 clones, with 80% occurring only once. The sample consisted of PBMCs. The receptor set was obtained from a woman aged 45-59 years in good health and CMV-seropositive. CDR3s include the opening cysteine and the closing phenylalanine or tryptophan. A D gene is named only where the DNA matches it firmly. Expanded clones are given a class, and other clones once, few, many or no size at all.

cdr3_nt	cdr3_aa	v_call	j_call	d_call	clone_size
TGTGCCAGCAGCTTGGTGGGGGGGAACACTGAAGCTTTCTTT	CASSLVGGNTEAFF	TRBV5-4	TRBJ1-1	NA	few
TGTGCCTGGAGTACCCCCGGGACAGGGAGGTCACCCCTCCACTTT	CAWSTPGTGRSPLHF	TRBV30	TRBJ1-6	TRBD1	NA
TGTGCCAGCAGCCTCACCGGGACTAGCGGAATCGGGGGAGATACGCAGTATTTT	CASSLTGTSGIGGDTQYF	TRBV7-8	TRBJ2-3	TRBD2	NA
TGTGCCAGCAGCCTCGGGACTAGCGGCTCCTACGAGCAGTACTTC	CASSLGTSGSYEQYF	TRBV7-3	TRBJ2-7	TRBD2	NA
TGTGCCATCAGTGAGCAGGGGGTATGGACTGAAGCTTTCTTT	CAISEQGVWTEAFF	TRBV10-3	TRBJ1-1	TRBD1	NA
TGCGCCAGCACCGACAGGGGGCGAAACAATGGCTACACCTTC	CASTDRGRNNGYTF	TRBV10-1	TRBJ1-2	TRBD1	once
TGTGCCATCAGTGAATGGACAGATGGCTACACCTTC	CAISEWTDGYTF	TRBV10-3	TRBJ1-2	NA	NA
TGTGCCAGCAGCTGGGAAGGGACAACAAATCAGCCCCAGCATTTT	CASSWEGTTNQPQHF	TRBV5-4	TRBJ1-5	NA	NA
TGTGCCAGCAGTTACGCGGGTTTGGGTTCACCCCTCCACTTT	CASSYAGLGSPLHF	TRBV6-5	TRBJ1-6	NA	NA
TGTGCCAGCTCGAACCCTAGCAGGGACACTGAGGCTTTCTTT	CASSNPSRDTEAFF	TRBV7-9	TRBJ1-1	NA	NA
TGTGCCAGCAGCCAATCACAGGGGGACTATGGCTACACCTTC	CASSQSQGDYGYTF	TRBV14	TRBJ1-2	TRBD1	NA
TGTGCCAGCAGTGCCTGGGACAGAAACTACGAGCAGTACTTC	CASSAWDRNYEQYF	TRBV6-6	TRBJ2-7	TRBD1	NA
TGTGCCAGCAGCCGAGAACTAGCGGGAGCCGAGCAGTACTTC	CASSRELAGAEQYF	TRBV7-6	TRBJ2-7	TRBD2	NA
TGTGCAAGTCGCTTAGGCGGGGTTAGATGTAGCAATCAGCCCCAGCATTTT	CASRLGGVRCSNQPQHF	TRBV12-2	TRBJ1-5	NA	NA
TGTGCCAGCAGCTTAACTGGTAGCTCCTACGAGCAGTACTTC	CASSLTGSSYEQYF	TRBV7-3	TRBJ2-7	NA	NA
TGTGCCAGCAGCTTGGGAACAGGGGTAGGGACTGAAGCTTTCTTT	CASSLGTGVGTEAFF	TRBV7-2	TRBJ1-1	TRBD1	NA
TGTGCCAGCAGCGCGACGGGGGTCCGGTATCAGCCCCAGCATTTT	CASSATGVRYQPQHF	TRBV7-4	TRBJ1-5	NA	once
TGCGCCAGCAGCCAAGACCTGGGGGGGACCTCCTACGAGCAGTACTTC	CASSQDLGGTSYEQYF	TRBV4-3	TRBJ2-7	TRBD2	once
TGTGCCATCAGTGGGGGGACACCAACTAATGAAAAACTGTTTTTT	CAISGGTPTNEKLFF	TRBV10-3	TRBJ1-4	NA	few
TGTGCCAGCAGCTTATTGGCCCAGCGGGGGGGCTTCACAGATACGCAGTATTTT	CASSLLAQRGGFTDTQYF	TRBV7-9	TRBJ2-3	TRBD2	NA
TGCGCCAGCAGCTTGGGGGGGACAGCTAGCAATCAGCCCCAGCATTTT	CASSLGGTASNQPQHF	TRBV5-1	TRBJ1-5	TRBD1	NA
TGTGCCAGCAGCCCGCGACAGGGGGCTTCTGGGGCCAACGTCCTGACTTTC	CASSPRQGASGANVLTF	TRBV4-2	TRBJ2-6	TRBD1	NA
TGTGCCAGTAGTGGAGGAGCGGGGGTTAAGCAGTACTTC	CASSGGAGVKQYF	TRBV28	TRBJ2-5	TRBD2	NA
TGTGCCAGCATGGGGCCTCCCTCTGGAAACACCATATATTTT	CASMGPPSGNTIYF	TRBV28	TRBJ1-3	NA	NA
TGTGCCAGCAGCCAAGAGCGCAGGGGGACTAGCACAGATACGCAGTATTTT	CASSQERRGTSTDTQYF	TRBV4-2	TRBJ2-3	NA	NA
TGTGCCACCCTGGGCGACACTGAAGCTTTCTTT	CATLGDTEAFF	TRBV6-5	TRBJ1-1	NA	NA
TGTGCCAGTAGTATAGACAGGGGGACCCACTATGGCTACACCTTC	CASSIDRGTHYGYTF	TRBV19	TRBJ1-2	TRBD1	NA
TGCGCCAGCAGCCAAGTGGGGGGACTCATTTACGAGCAGTACTTC	CASSQVGGLIYEQYF	TRBV4-3	TRBJ2-7	NA	NA
TGCGCCAGCAGCGCGGGACTAGCGGGGGGGCCTGGCAATGAGCAGTTCTTC	CASSAGLAGGPGNEQFF	TRBV5-1	TRBJ2-1	TRBD2	NA
TGTGCCAGCAGTGAGACCCGGGGGGACTATGGCTACACCTTC	CASSETRGDYGYTF	TRBV2	TRBJ1-2	NA	once
TGTGCCAGTAGTCCACAATTGCTAGCCTACGAGCAGTACTTC	CASSPQLLAYEQYF	TRBV19	TRBJ2-7	NA	NA
TGTGCCAGCAGCTCTGGACCACCGCGGGACAGCTCCCCCCTCTTC	CASSSGPPRDSSPLF	TRBV5-4	TRBJ2-7	NA	NA
TGTGCCAGCTCACCGAAGGGGACTCCGATGTTGGGCAATGAGCAGTTCTTC	CASSPKGTPMLGNEQFF	TRBV18	TRBJ2-1	NA	NA
TGTGCCAGCAGTGAATTGGTCAGGGGGCGCGCCGGGGAGCTGTTTTTT	CASSELVRGRAGELFF	TRBV25-1	TRBJ2-2	TRBD1	NA
TGTGCCAGCAGCTCCGGGACAGTCCAAGAGACCCAGTACTTC	CASSSGTVQETQYF	TRBV7-6	TRBJ2-5	TRBD1	NA
TGTGCCAGCAGTGACTTCTTTACCAGGGGAGAGCGTGGCTACACCTTC	CASSDFFTRGERGYTF	TRBV6-4	TRBJ1-2	NA	few
TGCGCCAGCAGCTTGAGTACAGGGACCTATAATTCACCCCTCCACTTT	CASSLSTGTYNSPLHF	TRBV5-1	TRBJ1-6	NA	NA
TGTGCCAGCAGCTTGTCGTGGCAGGGTACGGATGGCTACACCTTC	CASSLSWQGTDGYTF	TRBV5-4	TRBJ1-2	NA	NA
TGTGCCAGCAGCGCCTGGACTAGGGGAGATGAGCAGTTCTTC	CASSAWTRGDEQFF	TRBV9	TRBJ2-1	TRBD2	NA
TGTGCCAGCAGACCGGGACAGGGAAACTATGGCTACACCTTC	CASRPGQGNYGYTF	TRBV5-5	TRBJ1-2	TRBD1	NA